This passage covers 6 T cell receptor beta chains from one sample sequenced in a study of blood T cell repertoires in COVID-19. Measured with immunoSEQ multiplex PCR; TCRdb has only the in-frame clones, and not every one. The table has under 250,000 clones, around 79% seen once. The sample consisted of peripheral blood. The receptors stem from a woman aged 40 to 55 with COVID-19, enrolled during active disease.

J is TRBJ1-4 and V is TRBV5-4; possibly TRBD1 for D (5 bases). CDR1 and CDR2 (germline): SGHNT, YYREEE (reference sequence). V dropped 4 bases and J dropped 3 bases, with 10 bases sitting between them. The CDR3 sequence is 14 residues long. The CDR3 sequence is CASSAPTANEKLFF. The CDR3 bases are TGTGCCAGCAGCGCACCGACAGCTAATGAAAAACTGTTTTTT.

V is TRBV19 and J is TRBJ1-3; D unclear. Trimming pared 4 bases from V and 0 bases from J, leaving 7 bases between. From germline, CDR1 is LNHDA and CDR2 SQIVND (reference sequence). There are 14 residues in the CDR3. CDR3 DNA: TGTGCCAGTAGTAGAGCGGTCTCTGGAAACACCATATATTTT. Translating gives CASSRAVSGNTIYF.

This clone showed up just once. The chain combines TRBV4-2 with TRBJ2-5; 7 positions agree with TRBD2. Germline-derived CDR1 and CDR2 are LGHNA and YNFKEQ. The junction had 8 bases not matched to a gene; V was cut back by 3 bases and J by 4 bases. The CDR3 runs to 15 residues. The CDR3 sequence: CASSQEDGRGETQYF. CDR3 coding DNA: TGTGCCAGCAGCCAGGAGGATGGGAGGGGAGAGACCCAGTACTTC.

This clone was recorded at least ten times. V usage is TRBV7-9 and J usage is TRBJ1-6; D might be TRBD1 (6 bases). This CDR3 has 14 amino acids. CDR1 SEHNR and CDR2 FQNEAQ come from the germline V gene (reference sequence). V shed 3 bases and J shed 8 bases, with 11 bases lying between them. CDR3 bases: TGTGCCAGCAGCTTGGACAGCCTTTATTCACCCCTCCACTTT. Its translation: CASSLDSLYSPLHF.

The CDR3 DNA reads as TGTGCCAGCAGCCCCAGGGGGGTAGTATCCTACAATGAGCAGTTCTTC. It specifies CASSPRGVVSYNEQFF. The chain combines TRBV21-1 with TRBJ2-1; the table's D gene call, TRBD1, was not cross checked with the DNA. TRBV21-1 is shown as a pseudogene. This CDR3 is 16 amino acids long.

This clone appeared once. The chain combines TRBV29-1 with TRBJ2-1; no clear D gene. CDR1 SQVTM and CDR2 ANQGSEA come from the germline V gene. The CDR3 covers 12 residues. V lost 4 bases and J lost 6, with 10 bases in between. CDR3 protein: CSVGLPSNEQFF. The CDR3 bases are TGCAGCGTTGGCTTACCCAGCAATGAGCAGTTCTTC.